This T cell receptor (beta chain) came from a study of blood T cell repertoires in COVID-19. Study summary: From the United States, Italy and Spain came samples of acute and convalescent COVID-19. PBMCs, B-cell-depleted T cells, or T cells provided the cDNA or gDNA that made up the material.

Between the trimmed V and J ends, which lost 4 bases and 2 bases, there was a span of 9 bases. This CDR3 spans 13 amino acids. Germline V gene data show CDR1 as SQVTM and CDR2 as ANQGSEA. Profiled with immunoSEQ multiplex PCR; TCRdb holds only in-frame clones, not every one. The repertoire includes 70,000 or so clones, about nine tenths of them detected once, and roughly 2% sits in the top ten. V and J are TRBV29-1 and TRBJ2-1, with D perhaps matching TRBD2 (6 bases). The source material was peripheral blood. The clonotype originates from a man aged 25 to 45 with acute or convalescent COVID-19. The CDR3 sequence: CSVGGTAYNEQFF. CDR3 bases: TGCAGCGTTGGCGGGACCGCCTACAATGAGCAGTTCTTC.